The source of this TCR beta chain is a study of blood T cell repertoires in COVID-19. On the study more broadly: Whether acute or convalescent, the COVID-19 samples came from the United States, Italy and Spain. T cells, B-cell-depleted T cells, or PBMCs provided the cDNA or gDNA that served as material.

CDR3 length equals 15 residues. Trimming at V came to 2 bases and at J to 6 bases, leaving 7 bases not matched to a gene. The germline V gene has CDR1 SEHNR and CDR2 FQNEAQ (reference sequence). As processed by the authors: Reference gene primer amplification gave nucleated cell count estimates. Measured with immunoSEQ multiplex PCR; TCRdb has only the in-frame clones, and not every one. That table supplies the V and J calls and clone size; D and trimming were determined from the DNA. The sample lists a few hundred thousand clones, 80% to 90% occurring once. The chain recombines TRBV7-9 with TRBJ2-7; 10 bases match TRBD2. This receptor was taken from a woman aged 45-65 years who had recovered from COVID-19. Sequenced material: peripheral blood. The CDR3 sequence is CASSLPGLAAVEQYF. In nucleotides, the CDR3 is TGTGCCAGCAGCTTACCCGGACTAGCGGCCGTCGAGCAGTACTTC.